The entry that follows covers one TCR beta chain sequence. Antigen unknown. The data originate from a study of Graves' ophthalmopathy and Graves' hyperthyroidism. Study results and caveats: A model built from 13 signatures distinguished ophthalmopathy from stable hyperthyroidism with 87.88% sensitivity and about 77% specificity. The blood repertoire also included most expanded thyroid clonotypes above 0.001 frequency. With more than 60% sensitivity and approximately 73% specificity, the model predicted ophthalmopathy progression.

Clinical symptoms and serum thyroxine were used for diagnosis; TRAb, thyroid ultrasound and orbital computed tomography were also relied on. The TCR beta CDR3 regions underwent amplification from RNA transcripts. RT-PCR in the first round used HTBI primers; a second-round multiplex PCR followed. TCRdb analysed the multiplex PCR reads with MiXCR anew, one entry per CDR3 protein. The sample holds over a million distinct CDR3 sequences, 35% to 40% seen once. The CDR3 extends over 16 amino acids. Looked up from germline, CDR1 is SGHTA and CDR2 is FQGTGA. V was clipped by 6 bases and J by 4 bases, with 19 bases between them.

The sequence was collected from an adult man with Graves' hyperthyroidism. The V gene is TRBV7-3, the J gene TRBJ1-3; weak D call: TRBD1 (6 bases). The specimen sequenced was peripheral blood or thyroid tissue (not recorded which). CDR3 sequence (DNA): TGTGCCAGCAGACTAGGGTCAGGGGTGGGAGGAAACACCATATATTTT. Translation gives CASRLGSGVGGNTIYF.